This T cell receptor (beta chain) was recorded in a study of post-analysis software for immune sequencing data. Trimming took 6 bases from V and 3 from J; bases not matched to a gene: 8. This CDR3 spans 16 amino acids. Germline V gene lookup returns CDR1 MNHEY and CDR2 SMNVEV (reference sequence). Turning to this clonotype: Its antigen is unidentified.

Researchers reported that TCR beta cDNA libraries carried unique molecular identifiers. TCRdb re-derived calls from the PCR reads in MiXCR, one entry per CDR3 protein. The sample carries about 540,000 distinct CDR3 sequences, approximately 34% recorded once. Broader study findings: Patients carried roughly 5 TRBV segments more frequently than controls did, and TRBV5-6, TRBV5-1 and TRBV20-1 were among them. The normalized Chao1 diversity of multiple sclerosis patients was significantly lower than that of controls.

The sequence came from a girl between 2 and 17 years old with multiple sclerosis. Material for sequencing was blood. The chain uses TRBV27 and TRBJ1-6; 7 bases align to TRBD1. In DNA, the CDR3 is TGTGCCAGCAGGCTACTTACAGGGGTCTATAATTCACCCCTCCACTTT. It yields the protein CASRLLTGVYNSPLHF.